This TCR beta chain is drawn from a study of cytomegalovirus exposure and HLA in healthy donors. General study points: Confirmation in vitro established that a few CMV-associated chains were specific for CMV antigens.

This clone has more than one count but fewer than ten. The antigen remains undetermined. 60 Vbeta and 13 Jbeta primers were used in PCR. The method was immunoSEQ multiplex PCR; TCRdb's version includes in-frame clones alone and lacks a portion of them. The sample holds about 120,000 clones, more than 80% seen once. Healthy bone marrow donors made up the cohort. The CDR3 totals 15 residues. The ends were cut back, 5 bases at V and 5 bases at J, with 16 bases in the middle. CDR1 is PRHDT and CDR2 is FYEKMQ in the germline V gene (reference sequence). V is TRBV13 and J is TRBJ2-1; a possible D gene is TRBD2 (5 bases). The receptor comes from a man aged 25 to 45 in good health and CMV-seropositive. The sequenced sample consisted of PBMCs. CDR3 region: CASSLRGLPDNEQFF. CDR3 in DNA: TGTGCCAGCAGCCTTAGAGGGCTTCCTGACAATGAGCAGTTCTTC.